The next 4 T cell receptor beta chains were all read from a single sample in a study of tumour-infiltrating T cells in Burkitt lymphoma. TCRdb's copy holds only in-frame clones and misses some; the assay was immunoSEQ multiplex PCR. The sample has around 17,000 clones, around four fifths seen once. The source material was tumor tissue. All receptors come from a human donor with diffuse large B-cell lymphoma.

V gene TRBV30 combines with J gene TRBJ1-5; tentative D call: TRBD1 (6 bases). The V gene's germline CDR1 is GTSNPN and CDR2 SVGIG (reference sequence). CDR3 size: 15 residues. V lost 0 bases, J lost 3 bases, and 12 bases lay in between. The CDR3 reads CAWSVRSGDNQPQHF. CDR3 in DNA: TGTGCCTGGAGTGTACGGTCAGGGGACAATCAGCCCCAGCATTTT.

J is TRBJ2-7 and V is TRBV6-5; 11 bases map to TRBD2. This CDR3 contains 14 residues. Trimming at V came to 6 bases and at J to 5 bases, leaving 6 bases not matched to a gene. Germline assignment: CDR1 MNHEY and CDR2 SVGAGI. The DNA for the CDR3 is TGTGCCAGCAGGATAGCGGGAGGGGCCCACGAGCAGTACTTC. Translated: CASRIAGGAHEQYF.

The chain recombines TRBV7-2 with TRBJ1-4; D is uncertain. The V end was cut by 1 base, the J end by 8 bases, with 8 bases between. This CDR3 is built from 13 residues. The germline CDR1 and CDR2 sequences are SGHTA and FQGNSA. CDR3 amino acids: CASSLVDREKLFF. CDR3 nucleotides: TGTGCCAGCAGCTTAGTGGATCGGGAAAAACTGTTTTTT.

The table lists this clone with a count of one. The chain couples TRBV6-5 to TRBJ1-1; D call uncertain. The CDR3 is made up of 14 amino acids. CDR1 MNHEY and CDR2 SVGAGI come from the germline V gene. V lost 2 bases to trimming and J lost 7 bases, with 14 bases between them. CDR3 nucleotide sequence: TGTGCCAGCAGTTACGTCGGGCAGGAGGGTGAAGCTTTCTTT. Protein sequence: CASSYVGQEGEAFF.